This T cell receptor (beta chain) was observed in a study of shared clonotypes between healthy human individuals. Study information: Participating donors consisted of two women and a few men aged 18 to 49.

The CDR3 has 13 residues. V lost 1 base to trimming and J lost 5 bases, with 6 bases between them. Per germline, CDR1 SNHLY and CDR2 FYNNEI. The data were produced by immunoSEQ multiplex PCR, yet TCRdb's version contains in-frame clones alone and is incomplete. Of more than 900,000 clones listed, 78% were seen once; the top ten hold under 0.8%. This chain uses TRBV2 with TRBJ1-5; possible D gene TRBD1, 5 bases. The sequence came from a man between 18 and 35 years old in good health. Some clones in this sample may be carry-over from other donors' samples. The source material was memory CD4+ T cells from PBMCs. As to subset: CD45RA-negative fraction. CDR3: CASSEGQHQPQHF. In nucleotides, the CDR3 is TGTGCCAGCAGTGAAGGACAGCATCAGCCCCAGCATTTT. The full variable domain, with the rest looked up from reference TRBV2 and TRBJ1-5, is EPEVTQTPSHQVTQMGQEVILRCVPISNHLYFYWYRQILGQKVEFLVSFYNNEISEKSEIFDDQFSVERPDGSNFTLKIRSTKLEDSAMYFCASSEGQHQPQHFGDGTRLSIL.